These 18 T cell receptor beta chains share one sample of origin, sequenced in a study of cytomegalovirus exposure and HLA in healthy donors. Primers included in the PCR were 60 Vbeta and 13 Jbeta primers. TCRdb's copy holds only in-frame clones and misses some; the assay was immunoSEQ multiplex PCR. Seen in this sample are roughly 70,000 clones; the ten most common clones hold 6.5% to 9%. The sequencing sample was made of PBMCs. These receptor sequences come from a female donor in good health and CMV-seropositive.

This chain links TRBV4-2 with TRBJ2-3, with TRBD2 matching 11 bases. The CDR3 length is 13 residues. With V trimmed by 6 bases and J by 5 bases, 1 base remained unmatched. The V gene's germline CDR1 is LGHNA and CDR2 YNFKEQ. CDR3 nucleotide sequence: TGTGCCAGCAGGGGGACTAGCGGAGATACGCAGTATTTT. Protein sequence: CASRGTSGDTQYF.

The chain is built from TRBV27 and TRBJ2-7; D is ambiguous. Germline V gives CDR1 MNHEY, CDR2 SMNVEV (reference sequence). V was trimmed by 8 bases and J by 6 bases, leaving 11 bases between them. The CDR3 is 11 residues long. The CDR3 nucleotides are TGTGCCAGCGGTAGAGGTCCCGAGCAGTACTTC. It yields the protein CASGRGPEQYF.

V gene TRBV30 combines with J gene TRBJ1-6; 7 bases match TRBD1. Germline CDR1 and CDR2: GTSNPN and SVGIG (reference sequence). The CDR3 spans 14 residues. Trimming cost V 0 bases and J 7 bases; bases outside gene matches: 3. CDR3 region: CAWSVDRENSPLHF. As DNA, the CDR3 is TGTGCCTGGAGTGTCGACAGGGAAAATTCACCCCTCCACTTT. Based on the CDR3 plus reference TRBV30 and TRBJ1-6, the full variable domain is SQTIHQWPATLVQPVGSPLSLECTVEGTSNPNLYWYRQAAGRGLQLLFYSVGIGQISSEVPQNLSASRPQDRQFILSSKKLLLSDSGFYLCAWSVDRENSPLHFGNGTRLTVT.

V usage is TRBV29-1 and J usage is TRBJ1-1; possible D gene TRBD1, 5 bases. Germline V lookup: CDR1 SQVTM, CDR2 ANQGSEA. With 1 base removed from V and 8 bases from J, the gap between germline ends came to 8 bases. The CDR3 is made up of 11 amino acids. CDR3 region: CSVEGPGEAFF. The CDR3 nucleotides are TGCAGCGTTGAAGGCCCAGGGGAAGCTTTCTTT.

The chain links TRBV5-1 to TRBJ2-7; TRBD2 is a possible D gene (6 bases). The germline V gene has CDR1 SGHRS and CDR2 YFSETQ. The CDR3 spans 15 residues. With 0 bases removed from V and 0 bases from J, the gap between germline ends came to 10 bases. The CDR3, as DNA: TGCGCCAGCAGCTTGGGGTGGGGGGACTCCTACGAGCAGTACTTC. It codes for CASSLGWGDSYEQYF.

The V call is TRBV5-1, the J call TRBJ2-5; 9 nucleotides agree with TRBD2. The CDR3 has 19 residues. CDR1 is SGHRS, CDR2 YFSETQ, per germline. The V segment lost 3 bases and the J segment 4 bases; nucleotides outside the gene matches: 19. CDR3 sequence reads: CASSSDPTGGGGARETQYF. CDR3 nucleotides: TGCGCCAGCAGCTCGGATCCCACGGGTGGCGGGGGGGCCCGAGAGACCCAGTACTTC.

The chain has TRBV11-2 and TRBJ1-3, with TRBD1 identical over 9 bases. The CDR3 extends over 17 amino acids. Germline trimming cut 2 bases from V and 4 bases from J; bases unmatched to any gene: 9. Germline V gives CDR1 SGHAT, CDR2 FQNNGV. The CDR3 nucleotides are TGTGCCAGCAGCTTAACAGGGGGCGGTTTGATGGGAAACACCATATATTTT. It encodes CASSLTGGGLMGNTIYF. The variable domain in full, with the rest retrieved from reference TRBV11-2 and TRBJ1-3, is EAGVAQSPRYKIIEKRQSVAFWCNPISGHATLYWYQQILGQGPKLLIQFQNNGVVDDSQLPKDRFSAERLKGVDSTLKIQPAKLEDSAVYLCASSLTGGGLMGNTIYFGEGSWLTVV.

The CDR3 is CAISDTDRGQQYF. The CDR3 DNA reads TGTGCCATCAGTGACACAGACAGGGGACAGCAGTACTTC. The rearrangement joins TRBV10-3 to TRBJ2-5, with TRBD1 matching over 8 bases. The CDR3 contains 13 residues. Germline V gene sequence: CDR1 ENHRY, CDR2 SYGVKD. V lost 3 bases and J lost 11; bases outside the gene matches: 8.

The V and J genes are TRBV18 and TRBJ1-1; D not resolved. The CDR3 runs 15 residues. V lost 3 bases, J lost 1 base, and 12 bases lay in between. Looked up from germline, CDR1 is KGHSH and CDR2 is LQKENI. CDR3 amino acids: CASSPNTAANTEAFF. The CDR3 DNA follows: TGTGCCAGCTCACCTAATACAGCGGCGAACACTGAAGCTTTCTTT. The entire variable domain, with the rest obtained from reference TRBV18 and TRBJ1-1, is as follows: NAGVMQNPRHLVRRRGQEARLRCSPMKGHSHVYWYRQLPEEGLKFMVYLQKENIIDESGMPKERFSAEFPKEGPSILRIQQVVRGDSAAYFCASSPNTAANTEAFFGQGTRLTVV.

The chain is built from TRBV30 and TRBJ1-5; 7 bases fit TRBD1. The CDR3 sequence is 16 residues long. J was trimmed by 1 base and V by 2 bases; bases with no gene match: 8. Germline V gene sequence: CDR1 GTSNPN, CDR2 SVGIG (reference sequence). Written as DNA, the CDR3 is TGTGCCTGGAGTCTTCGACAGGGTGTAAGCAATCAGCCCCAGCATTTT. Protein product: CAWSLRQGVSNQPQHF. The full variable domain, with the rest looked up from reference TRBV30 and TRBJ1-5, is SQTIHQWPATLVQPVGSPLSLECTVEGTSNPNLYWYRQAAGRGLQLLFYSVGIGQISSEVPQNLSASRPQDRQFILSSKKLLLSDSGFYLCAWSLRQGVSNQPQHFGDGTRLSIL.

V gene TRBV4-1 combines with J gene TRBJ2-1; a weak D match, TRBD2 (6 bases). The CDR3 contains 15 residues. V was pared by 2 bases and J by 2 bases, with 10 bases between. Germline V lookup: CDR1 MGHRA, CDR2 YSYEKL. The CDR3 reads CASSQWLAAYNEQFF. CDR3 sequence (DNA): TGCGCCAGCAGCCAATGGTTAGCGGCCTACAATGAGCAGTTCTTC.

The chain couples TRBV7-2 to TRBJ2-1, with 11 bases identical to TRBD1. The V gene's germline CDR1 is SGHTA and CDR2 FQGNSA. The CDR3 is made up of 15 amino acids. J gave up 7 bases and V 5 bases, and 7 bases lay outside the gene matches. The CDR3 DNA reads as TGTGCCAGCAGCAGGACAGGGGGCCGAGCTAATGAGCAGTTCTTC. Translated, it gives CASSRTGGRANEQFF.

The V and J genes are TRBV5-4 and TRBJ2-7; 9 positions match TRBD2. J gave up 4 bases and V 4 bases, and 9 bases lay outside the gene matches. This CDR3 contains 15 residues. Germline loops: CDR1 SGHNT, CDR2 YYREEE (reference sequence). CDR3 residues: CASSRPTSGRYEQYF. In nucleotides, the CDR3 is TGTGCCAGCAGCCGCCCGACTAGCGGACGATACGAGCAGTACTTC.

The CDR3 DNA reads as TGTGCCAGCAGCCCCCCCGGGGAAGATACGCAGTATTTT. It encodes CASSPPGEDTQYF. The gene calls are TRBV5-4 and TRBJ2-3, with a weak D call TRBD2 (5 bases). From germline, CDR1 is SGHNT and CDR2 YYREEE (reference sequence). The CDR3 totals 13 residues. The V end was cut by 4 bases, the J end by 5 bases, with 11 bases between.

The chain carries TRBV13 and TRBJ2-6, with D unclear. Between the trimmed V and J ends, which lost 5 bases and 2 bases, there was a span of 10 bases. There are 15 residues in the CDR3. The germline CDR1 and CDR2 sequences are PRHDT and FYEKMQ (reference sequence). The CDR3 region is CASSLNTPGANVLTF. The CDR3 bases are TGTGCCAGCAGCCTGAACACCCCTGGGGCCAACGTCCTGACTTTC.

The chain employs TRBV6-5 and TRBJ1-2, with 10 bases that match TRBD1. The CDR3 length is 15 residues. Germline V CDR1 and CDR2: MNHEY, SVGAGI. J was trimmed by 5 bases and V by 5 bases; bases with no gene match: 8. The CDR3 DNA reads TGTGCCAGCAGTCACGGGACAGGGGATTGGTATGGCTACACCTTC. Its translation: CASSHGTGDWYGYTF.

V usage is TRBV27 and J usage is TRBJ2-1; TRBD1 might be the D (5 bases). This CDR3 contains 14 residues. V dropped 6 bases and J dropped 2 bases, with 11 bases sitting between them. CDR1 and CDR2 from the germline V gene are MNHEY and SMNVEV (reference sequence). The DNA for the CDR3 is TGTGCCAGCAGAAGGGGTGTGGCCTACAATGAGCAGTTCTTC. This gives the protein CASRRGVAYNEQFF.

The rearrangement joins TRBV30 to TRBJ2-1; TRBD2 agrees at 10 bases. CDR3 length: 17 residues. V lost 4 bases to trimming and J lost 7 bases; unmatched junction nucleotides: 16. The germline gives CDR1 GTSNPN, CDR2 SVGIG (reference sequence). CDR3 nucleotide sequence: TGTGCCTGGATTCCAACCGGGACTAGCGCCCCCCGGAATGAGCAGTTCTTC. It yields the protein CAWIPTGTSAPRNEQFF.